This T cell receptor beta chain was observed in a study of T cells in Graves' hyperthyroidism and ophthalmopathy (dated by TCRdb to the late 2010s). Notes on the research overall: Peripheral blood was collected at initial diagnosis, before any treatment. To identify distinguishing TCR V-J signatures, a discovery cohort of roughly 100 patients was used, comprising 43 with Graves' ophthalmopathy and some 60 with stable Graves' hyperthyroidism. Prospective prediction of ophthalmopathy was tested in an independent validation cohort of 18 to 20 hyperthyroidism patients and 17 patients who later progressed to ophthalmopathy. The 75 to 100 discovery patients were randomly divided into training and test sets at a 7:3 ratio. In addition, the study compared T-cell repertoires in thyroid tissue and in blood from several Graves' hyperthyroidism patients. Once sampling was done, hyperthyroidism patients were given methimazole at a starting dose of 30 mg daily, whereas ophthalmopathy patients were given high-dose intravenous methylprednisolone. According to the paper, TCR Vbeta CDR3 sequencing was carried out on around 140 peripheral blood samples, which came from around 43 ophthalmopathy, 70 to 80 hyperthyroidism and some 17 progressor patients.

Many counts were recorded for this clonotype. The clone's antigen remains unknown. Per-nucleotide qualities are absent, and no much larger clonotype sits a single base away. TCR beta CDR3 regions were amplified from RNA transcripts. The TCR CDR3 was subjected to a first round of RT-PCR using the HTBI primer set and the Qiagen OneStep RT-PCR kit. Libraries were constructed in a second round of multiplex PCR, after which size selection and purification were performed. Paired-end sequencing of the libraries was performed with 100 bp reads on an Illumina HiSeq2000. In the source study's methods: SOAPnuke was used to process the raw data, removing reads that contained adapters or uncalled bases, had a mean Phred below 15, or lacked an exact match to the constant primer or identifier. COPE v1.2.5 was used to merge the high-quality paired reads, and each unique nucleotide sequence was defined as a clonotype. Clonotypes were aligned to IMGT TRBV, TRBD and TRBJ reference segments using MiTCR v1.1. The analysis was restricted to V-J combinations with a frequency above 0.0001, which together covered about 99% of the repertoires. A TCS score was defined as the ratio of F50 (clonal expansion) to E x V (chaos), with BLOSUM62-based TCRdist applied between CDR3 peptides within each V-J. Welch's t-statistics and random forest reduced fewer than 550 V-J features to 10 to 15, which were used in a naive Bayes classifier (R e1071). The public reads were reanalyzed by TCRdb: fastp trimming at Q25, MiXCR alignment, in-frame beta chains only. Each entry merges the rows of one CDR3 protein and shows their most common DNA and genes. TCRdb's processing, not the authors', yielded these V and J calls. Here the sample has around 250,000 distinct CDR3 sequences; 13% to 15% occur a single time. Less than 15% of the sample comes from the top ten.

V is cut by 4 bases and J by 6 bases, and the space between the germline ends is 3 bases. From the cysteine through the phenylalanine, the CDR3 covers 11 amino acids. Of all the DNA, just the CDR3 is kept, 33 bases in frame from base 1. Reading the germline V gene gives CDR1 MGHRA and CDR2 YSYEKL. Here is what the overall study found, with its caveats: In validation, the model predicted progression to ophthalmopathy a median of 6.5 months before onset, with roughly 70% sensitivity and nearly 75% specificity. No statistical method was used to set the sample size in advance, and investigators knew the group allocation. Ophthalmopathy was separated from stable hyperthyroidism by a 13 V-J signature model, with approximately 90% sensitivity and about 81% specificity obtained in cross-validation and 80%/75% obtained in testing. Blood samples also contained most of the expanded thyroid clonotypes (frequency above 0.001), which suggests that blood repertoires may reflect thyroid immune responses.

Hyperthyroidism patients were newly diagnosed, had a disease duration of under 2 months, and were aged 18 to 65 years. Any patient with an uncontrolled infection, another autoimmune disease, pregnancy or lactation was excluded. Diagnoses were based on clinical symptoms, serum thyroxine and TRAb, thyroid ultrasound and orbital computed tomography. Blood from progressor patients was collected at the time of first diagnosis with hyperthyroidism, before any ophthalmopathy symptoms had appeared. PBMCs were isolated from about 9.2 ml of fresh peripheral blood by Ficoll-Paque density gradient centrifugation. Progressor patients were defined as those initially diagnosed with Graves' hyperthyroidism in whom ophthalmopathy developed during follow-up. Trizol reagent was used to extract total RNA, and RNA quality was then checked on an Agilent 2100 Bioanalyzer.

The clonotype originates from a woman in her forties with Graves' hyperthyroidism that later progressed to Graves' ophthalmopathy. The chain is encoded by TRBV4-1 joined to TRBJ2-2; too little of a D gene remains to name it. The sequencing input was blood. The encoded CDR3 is CASSRAGELFF. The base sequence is TGCGCCAGCAGCCGGGCCGGGGAGCTGTTTTTT.